The entry that follows covers one T cell receptor beta chain sequence. The data originate from a study of early T cells in non-severe SARS-CoV-2 infection. Trimming removed 0 bases from V and 4 bases from J; junction bases left unmatched: 8. Germline V gene data show CDR1 as SGHRS and CDR2 as YFSETQ. The CDR3 totals 18 residues. TCRdb ran MiXCR on the 5' RACE reads and lists one entry per CDR3 protein. The sample carries around 50,000 distinct CDR3 sequences, about an eighth recorded once. Sequences were obtained from whole blood. This sequence was found in an adult who was a healthcare worker with PCR-confirmed SARS-CoV-2 infection or an uninfected control (not recorded which). The rearrangement links TRBV5-1 to TRBJ2-2; 11 nucleotides line up with TRBD2. As DNA, the CDR3 is TGCGCCAGCAGCTTGGATAGCGGGGGGGCCTTGAGCACCGGGGAGCTGTTTTTT. Amino acid sequence: CASSLDSGGALSTGELFF.